The clone carrying this T cell receptor (beta chain) was detected only a few times. Its antigen is unknown. V lost 1 base, J lost 3 bases, and 6 bases stayed unmatched. The CDR3 is 15 amino acids. Germline lookup yields CDR1 SGHAT and CDR2 FQNNGV. This record comes from a study of CD8 T cells in ankylosing spondylitis. Study results and caveats: Apparently characteristic of ankylosing spondylitis blood was a TCR beta motif (roughly eight highly homologous variants). Earlier literature documents some of the motif variants in reactive arthritis synovial fluid and blood. As reported, disease-linked clones showed significant enrichment in matched ankylosing spondylitis synovial fluid.

Researchers built TCR beta libraries using quantitative 5'-RACE with molecular barcodes. MiXCR was run by TCRdb on the 5' RACE reads, yielding one entry per CDR3 protein. Of 450,000 to 550,000 distinct CDR3 sequences in the sample, about 5.4% were seen once. The chain is built from TRBV11-2 and TRBJ2-7; 7 nucleotides match TRBD2. The sample consisted of blood, either unsorted or a sorted T cell fraction (not recorded which). The source is a male donor with ankylosing spondylitis. The CDR3 loop is CASSLGPERGYEQYF. CDR3 nucleotides: TGTGCCAGCAGCTTAGGGCCAGAGCGGGGCTACGAGCAGTACTTC.